This T cell receptor (beta chain) was obtained from a study of blood T cell repertoires in COVID-19. Overall study: Spain, Italy and the United States supplied samples that represented acute and convalescent COVID-19.

Original processing methods: The assay estimated nucleated cells by amplifying reference gene primers. Clones were sequenced by immunoSEQ multiplex PCR, and TCRdb holds only the in-frame ones, with some missing. The V and J calls and clone size are taken from that table; D and trimming were inferred from the DNA. The table lists some 160,000 clones, 88% of them singletons, with approximately 2.1% in the top ten. V was cut by 3 bases and J by 7 bases, with 8 bases left in between. The CDR3 spans 13 residues. Germline lookup yields CDR1 SGDLS and CDR2 YYNGEE. This clone was counted a single time. The rearrangement links TRBV9 to TRBJ1-6; D not certain. The TCR was taken from a man in his fifties or sixties who had recovered from COVID-19. Specimen: peripheral blood. DNA for the CDR3: TGTGCCAGCAGCGCAAACACAAATTCACCCCTCCACTTT. Encoded protein: CASSANTNSPLHF.